This T cell receptor (beta chain) was identified during a study of blood T cell repertoires in COVID-19 (dated by TCRdb to 2019 to 2021). The study in broad terms: Samples from collaborators originated in the United States, Italy and Spain and spanned both the acute and convalescent phases of COVID-19. The material from the prospective study consisted of cDNA or gDNA derived from T cells, B-cell-depleted T cells, or PBMCs. Deeply sampled blood TCRbeta repertoires from subjects exposed to, actively infected with, or recovered from COVID-19 were included in the dataset. A freely available public database, intended as a resource for researchers studying the immune response to SARS-CoV-2, is where the repertoires were released. The samples were drawn from two sources: the first 160 participants of the ongoing ImmuneRACE study, and approximately 1,300 subjects contributed by 6 global collaborators. The sample metadata nearly always contained a de-identified subject ID, COVID-19 status, age in years and sex. Where HLA class I and class II types were available, the types were taken from metadata supplied by the sample provider, not from assay-based typing.

On this clone itself: The antigen it recognizes is unknown. The record has no base qualities; no much larger clone is one base away.

The germline ends are 12 bases apart after V is trimmed by 2 bases and J by 5 bases. The CDR3 numbers 14 residues from cysteine through phenylalanine. Here the CDR3 DNA is all that survives: 42 bases in frame from base 1. CDR1 MDHEN and CDR2 SYDVKM are derived from the germline V gene. TCRbeta CDR3 regions were amplified from genomic DNA by means of the immunoSEQ Assay, a bias-controlled multiplex PCR. The source study handled its data this way. Within the assay, amplification of reference gene primers was used to estimate how many nucleated cells each sample contained. To quantify the absolute abundance of each unique TCRbeta CDR3 rearrangement, sequence reads were collapsed and filtered. For each sample, productive Simpson clonality was calculated as the square root of Simpson's diversity index across productive rearrangements. In TCRdb, the immuneACCESS table is reduced to in-frame sequences with V and J assigned. These tables do not hold every clone; where another copy was compared, an unresolved V gene accounts for under half, and the others remain unexplained. V and J calls and clone size are those listed in that table; D and trimming were worked out from the DNA. This sample comprises about 39,000 clones, roughly 84% of them detected only once. Approximately 2.3% of the sample is held by the ten biggest clonotypes.

Paper-wide results and their limitations: How much clinical and demographic metadata was included differed by source and by participant, and the metadata was provided uncurated.

Whole blood was collected in K2EDTA tubes by collaborating institutions according to the institutions' own protocols. For TCRbeta analysis, collaborator samples were shipped as frozen whole blood, as isolated PBMCs, or as DNA extracted from either sample type. This TCR was sampled from a human donor in a cohort sampled during active COVID-19. Rearrangement joined TRBV28 to TRBJ1-2, with the D gene not confidently named. The sample comprised peripheral blood. In nucleotides, the sequence is TGTGCCAGCAGTTTAAGGGCGGGAACATATGGCTACACCTTC. Translated, it gives CASSLRAGTYGYTF.